Here is one TCR beta chain with its context. The repertoire was sequenced with immunoSEQ multiplex PCR; TCRdb's copy has only in-frame clones and lacks some. Here the sample spans under 200,000 clones, around nine tenths being singletons. These data originate in a study of blood T cell repertoires in COVID-19. The CDR3 extends over 13 amino acids. V shed 6 bases and J shed 4 bases, with 13 bases lying between them. Germline-derived CDR1 and CDR2 are MNHNY and SVGAGI (reference sequence). Specimen: peripheral blood. This TCR derives from a man between 60 and 75 years old with COVID-19, enrolled during active disease. The chain joins TRBV6-6 to TRBJ2-7; D perhaps matches TRBD2 (6 bases). CDR3 sequence: CASSDNGGYEQYF. The CDR3 nucleotides read TGTGCCAGCAGCGATAACGGGGGATACGAGCAGTACTTC.